Listed below are T cell receptor beta chains from one sample, sequenced in a study of CD8+ T cells in alopecia areata. The protocol was immunoSEQ multiplex PCR, while the TCRdb copy is restricted to in-frame clones and leaves out a portion. This sample yields about 200,000 clones, of which roughly 50% are seen a single time; about 5% belongs to the top ten. Sequencing was performed on CD4+ T cells sorted from blood, taken at week 24, from a patient treated with tofacitinib. The receptors were sampled from a human donor with alopecia areata. CDR3s include the opening cysteine and the closing phenylalanine or tryptophan. Expanded clones get a size class; other rows say once, few or many, or leave the size out.

V gene	clone size	CDR3 protein
TRBV9	-	CASSEGGQMNTEAFF
TRBV18	-	CASSGLAGIQETQYF
TRBV28	-	CASSPGLAGGKQFF
TRBV11-2	-	CASSLATGSQFF
TRBV5-1	few	CASSLRGGDGYTF
TRBV30	-	CAWSTDRVNDQPQHF
TRBV9	once	CASSDGTAGTQYF
TRBV30	few	CACSPGSGTSTDTQYF
TRBV5-6	-	CASSPGPGKDTQYF
TRBV9	once	CASSVDPSGRGYNEQFF
TRBV7-9	-	CASSLGGQPPFNQPQHF
TRBV7-2	-	CASSPRGTDTQYF
TRBV28	-	CASSIGTVSGEQYF
TRBV29-1	-	CSVDATGGAYYGYTF
TRBV30	few	CACSTGTVNQPQHF
TRBV19	-	CASSIGGGGINEQFF
TRBV19	-	CASRRTIVEETQYF
TRBV28	-	CASSSSSRDSYGYTF
TRBV7-2	-	CASSLKRENIQYF
TRBV7-9	-	CASSLQGFYGYTF
TRBV7-9	few	CASSLKGRGTDTQYF
TRBV2	-	CASSNERRSSYNEQFF
TRBV10-3	-	CATGLAGANEQFF
TRBV7-2	-	CASSPEGSNYGYTF
TRBV4-1	-	CASSPYAGTIYNEQFF
TRBV30	few	CAWRRDREPYEQYF